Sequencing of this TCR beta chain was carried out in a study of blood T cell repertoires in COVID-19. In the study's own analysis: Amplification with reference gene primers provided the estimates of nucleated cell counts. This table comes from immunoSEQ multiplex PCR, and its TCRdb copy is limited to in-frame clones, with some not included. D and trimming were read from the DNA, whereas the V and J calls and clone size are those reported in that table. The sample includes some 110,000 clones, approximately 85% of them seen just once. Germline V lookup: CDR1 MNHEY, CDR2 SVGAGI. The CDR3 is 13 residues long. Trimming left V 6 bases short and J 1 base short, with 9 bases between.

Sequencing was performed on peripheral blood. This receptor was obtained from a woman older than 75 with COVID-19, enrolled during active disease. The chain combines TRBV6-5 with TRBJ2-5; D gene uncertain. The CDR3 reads CASRYGPQETQYF. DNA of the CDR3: TGTGCCAGCAGATACGGGCCCCAAGAGACCCAGTACTTC.